These 17 T cell receptor beta chains were sequenced from one sample in a study of graft-versus-host responses after intestinal transplantation. The table came from immunoSEQ multiplex PCR; TCRdb's copy has only in-frame clones and leaves some out. The profile covers under 85,000 clones, with less than 95% appearing a single time and about 1.3% taken by the ten largest. These receptors' targets are unknown. Sequences were derived from unstimulated CD8+ T cells sorted from spleen or lymph node cells, sampled before intestinal transplant. Source of these receptors: a human donor who received an intestinal transplant.

This clone was recorded only once. The chain has TRBV5-4 and TRBJ2-7; perhaps TRBD1 as D (5 bases). Trimming pared 1 base from V and 2 bases from J, leaving 13 bases between. CDR3 length: 15 residues. Germline CDR1 reads SGHNT; CDR2 reads YYREEE (reference sequence). The CDR3 nucleotides read TGTGCCAGCAGCTTGAAGGGGAACGTTCCCTACGAGCAGTACTTC. It specifies CASSLKGNVPYEQYF.

This clone appeared a few times. This rearrangement joins TRBV19 to TRBJ2-2, with D maybe TRBD2 (7 bases). This CDR3 contains 14 residues. Germline lookup yields CDR1 LNHDA and CDR2 SQIVND (reference sequence). The V gene lost 7 bases and the J gene lost 5 bases, with 14 bases spanning the gap. CDR3: CASIGGGVTGELFF. The CDR3 region has the DNA TGTGCCAGTATTGGGGGGGGCGTTACCGGGGAGCTGTTTTTT.

This sequence joins TRBV12-5 and TRBJ2-3, with TRBD1 matching 8 bases. The junction had 6 bases not matched to a gene; V was cut back by 6 bases and J by 1 base. In germline, CDR1 is LGHNT, CDR2 FRNRAP. The CDR3 length is 15 residues. CDR3 bases: TGTGCTAGTGGACAACAGGGGGGTGGCACAGATACGCAGTATTTT. It yields the protein CASGQQGGGTDTQYF.

The genes are TRBV5-4 and TRBJ2-7; 12 nucleotides match TRBD1. J was trimmed by 6 bases and V by 5 bases; bases with no gene match: 9. Germline lookup yields CDR1 SGHNT and CDR2 YYREEE (reference sequence). The CDR3 totals 15 residues. As DNA, the CDR3 is TGTGCCAGCAGACATACCGGGACAGGGGGCGGCGAGCAGTACTTC. This sequence encodes CASRHTGTGGGEQYF.

The chain links TRBV7-3 to TRBJ2-3; 8 bases map to TRBD2. The CDR3 runs 15 residues. Germline CDR1 SGHTA, CDR2 FQGTGA. V dropped 2 bases and J dropped 4; count of bases not matched to a gene: 5. CDR3 region: CASSLLGGAPDTQYF. The CDR3 nucleotides read TGTGCCAGCAGCTTACTCGGGGGGGCCCCAGATACGCAGTATTTT.

V and J are TRBV9 and TRBJ2-5; TRBD2 might be the D (7 bases). The germline V and J ends were trimmed by 0 bases and 1 base, with 10 bases remaining between them. The germline V gene encodes CDR1 SGDLS and CDR2 YYNGEE. The CDR3 has 15 amino acids. DNA for the CDR3: TGTGCCAGCAGCGTAGGGGGGGGCCCCCAAGAGACCCAGTACTTC. Translating it yields CASSVGGGPQETQYF.

This clone is a singleton in its sample. The rearrangement links TRBV19 to TRBJ1-3; D is possibly TRBD1 (6 bases). In germline, CDR1 is LNHDA, CDR2 SQIVND (reference sequence). The ends were cut back, 7 bases at V and 1 base at J, with 17 bases in the middle. The CDR3 has 16 residues. The CDR3 here is CASIVWDTRSGNTIYF. The CDR3 DNA reads TGTGCCAGTATTGTCTGGGACACCAGGTCTGGAAACACCATATATTTT.

This sequence joins TRBV13 and TRBJ2-4; a weak D match, TRBD2 (6 bases). From germline, CDR1 is PRHDT and CDR2 FYEKMQ (reference sequence). CDR3 length: 17 amino acids. The V end was cut by 5 bases, the J end by 0 bases, with 17 bases between. The CDR3 DNA reads TGTGCCAGCAGCCCACCCCGGGAGTCACTAGCCAAAAACATTCAGTACTTC. This translates into CASSPPRESLAKNIQYF.

The CDR3 DNA sequence: TGTGCCAGCAGCTTAGATGAGGGTGGGGATGGCTACACCTTC. Translating gives CASSLDEGGDGYTF. The chain links TRBV11-2 to TRBJ1-2; D is unresolved. Germline lookup yields CDR1 SGHAT and CDR2 FQNNGV. Trimming shortened V by 0 bases and J by 6 bases, and 11 bases separated the two germline ends. The CDR3 totals 14 residues.

V is TRBV4-2 and J is TRBJ2-1; 10 bases fit TRBD2. Germline CDR1 and CDR2: LGHNA and YNFKEQ. The CDR3 totals 20 residues. V trimming: 1 base; J trimming: 1 base; junction bases outside the gene matches: 13. For the CDR3, the DNA is TGTGCCAGCAGCCAAGGTCGTCCCCTAGCGGGGGCGATATCCTACAATGAGCAGTTCTTC. It is translated as CASSQGRPLAGAISYNEQFF.

V and J are TRBV9 and TRBJ2-5; tentatively, D is TRBD2 (5 bases). The J call may be faulty, since TRBJ2-7 better matches the DNA end. CDR3 length: 15 residues. The germline CDR1 and CDR2 sequences are SGDLS and YYNGEE. CDR3 sequence (DNA): TGTGCCAGCAGCGTAGCGAGCGGCGACACCTACGAGCAGTACTTC. This gives the protein CASSVASGDTYEQYF.

This chain joins TRBV19 and TRBJ2-7; D remains unclear. Germline V CDR1 and CDR2: LNHDA, SQIVND (reference sequence). V gave up 4 bases and J gave up 3 bases, with 4 bases separating them. The CDR3 consists of 11 residues. CDR3 loop: CASSTGYEQYF. CDR3 sequence (DNA): TGTGCCAGTAGTACCGGCTACGAGCAGTACTTC.

This clone was detected only once. The chain employs TRBV7-8 and TRBJ1-5; possibly TRBD1 for D (6 bases). The CDR3 consists of 15 residues. Looked up from germline, CDR1 is SGHVS and CDR2 is FQNEAQ. V lost 0 bases and J 4 bases, leaving 10 bases between the germline ends. The chain's CDR3 is CASSLAIGQNQPQHF. In DNA, the CDR3 is TGTGCCAGCAGCTTAGCGATAGGACAGAATCAGCCCCAGCATTTT.

The chain couples TRBV4-1 to TRBJ2-5; 8 positions agree with TRBD2. This CDR3 spans 15 amino acids. The germline V gene encodes CDR1 MGHRA and CDR2 YSYEKL. V lost 0 bases and J lost 5; bases outside the gene matches: 5. For the CDR3, the DNA is TGCGCCAGCAGCCAAGATTTCACGGGAGGGGAGACCCAGTACTTC. Translating it yields CASSQDFTGGETQYF.

The J gene is TRBJ2-2, the V gene TRBV19, with D possibly matching TRBD2 (6 bases). V lost 7 bases and J lost 5, with 11 bases in between. The CDR3 loop spans 13 amino acids. The V gene's germline CDR1 is LNHDA and CDR2 SQIVND (reference sequence). The CDR3 is CASNTGGTGELFF. The CDR3 DNA sequence: TGTGCCAGTAATACTGGGGGGACCGGGGAGCTGTTTTTT.

The chain recombines TRBV29-1 with TRBJ1-2; 9 nucleotides agree with TRBD1. Unmatched junction bases numbered 7, after V lost 5 bases and J lost 3 bases. The germline V gene has CDR1 SQVTM and CDR2 ANQGSEA. The CDR3 has 14 amino acids. For the CDR3, the DNA is TGCAGCGTTAACACAGGGGGCTCGGACTATGGCTACACCTTC. Translated: CSVNTGGSDYGYTF. The variable domain in full, completed from reference TRBV29-1 and TRBJ1-2, reads SAVISQKPSRDICQRGTSLTIQCQVDSQVTMMFWYRQQPGQSLTLIATANQGSEATYESGFVIDKFPISRPNLTFSTLTVSNMSPEDSSIYLCSVNTGGSDYGYTFGSGTRLTVV.

V gene TRBV2 combines with J gene TRBJ2-6; no reliable D call. The CDR3 loop spans 17 amino acids. CDR1 is SNHLY and CDR2 is FYNNEI in the germline V gene. Between the trimmed V and J ends, which lost 3 bases and 0 bases, there was a span of 12 bases. CDR3 nucleotide sequence: TGTGCCAGCAGTGAGACACTTAACTTCTCTGGGGCCAACGTCCTGACTTTC. Its translation is CASSETLNFSGANVLTF.